What follows describes a single T cell receptor beta chain. Trimming took off 2 bases at V and 0 bases at J, with 5 bases between the two ends. This CDR3 region has 13 residues. Germline V gene sequence: CDR1 MNHEY, CDR2 SVGEGT. The data belong to a study of blood T cell repertoires in COVID-19. Study-level information: COVID-19 samples collected from the United States, Italy and Spain covered acute and convalescent phases. Nucleic acid was either cDNA or gDNA, and it came from T cells, B-cell-depleted T cells, or PBMCs.

Per the authors' pipeline: Scientists estimated how many nucleated cells there were by amplifying reference gene primers. Only in-frame clones appear in the TCRdb table, and some are missing; sequencing was by immunoSEQ multiplex PCR. From that table come the V and J calls and clone size; the DNA was used to work out D and trimming. The sample holds roughly 220,000 clones, 86% seen once. Seattle enrolled patients during active infection and tracked them longitudinally. The chain has TRBV6-2 or TRBV6-3 and TRBJ2-7; D is ambiguous. Sequencing was performed on peripheral blood. This clonotype originated in a woman between 50 and 59 years old with COVID-19, enrolled during active disease. The CDR3 reads CASSYASSYEQYF. The DNA of the CDR3 is TGTGCCAGCAGTTACGCTAGCTCCTACGAGCAGTACTTC.